The T cell receptor beta chain described here comes from a study of patients and donors after allogeneic stem cell transplantation. The CDR3 consists of 15 residues. Unmatched junction bases numbered 8, after V lost 6 bases and J lost 3 bases. In its sample, this clonotype ranks as medium-sized. One entry per CDR3 protein, called by TCRdb with MiXCR from the RT-PCR reads. Among about 2,100 distinct CDR3 sequences listed, about 1.8% were seen once. The receptor was isolated from a human donor who was either an allogeneic HSCT recipient or a stem cell or donor lymphocyte infusion donor (not recorded which). It is not recorded whose cells these are; they may come from a transplant donor. The source material was blood, either unsorted or a sorted T cell fraction (not recorded which). The chain has TRBV12-3 or TRBV12-4 and TRBJ1-1; TRBD1 matches 9 bases. The CDR3 DNA follows: TGTGCCAGCAGAAGACCAGGGACAGGGTACACTGAAGCTTTCTTT. It codes for CASRRPGTGYTEAFF.